This TCR beta chain was captured by sequencing in a study of T cell responses to AZD1222 COVID-19 vaccine. General observations from the study: Sampled repertoires all dated from after the peak T cell response. Clonal diversity was possibly underestimated, and the donors were mostly white British, with more females.

The germline gives CDR1 SGHTA, CDR2 FQGTGA. V was cut by 5 bases and J by 1 base, with 9 bases left in between. This CDR3 is built from 15 residues. The repertoire was sequenced with immunoSEQ multiplex PCR; TCRdb's copy has only in-frame clones and lacks some. Of 140,000 or so clones listed, approximately 89% are singletons. With respect to this clone: What it binds is unknown.

This specimen was peripheral blood, taken 28 days after the second AZD1222 dose. This sequence was found in an adult who received the AZD1222 COVID-19 vaccine. The chain carries TRBV7-3 and TRBJ2-6; TRBD2 might be the D (5 bases). This chain's CDR3 is CASSPGWSGANVLTF. Written as DNA, the CDR3 is TGTGCCAGCAGCCCGGGGTGGTCTGGGGCCAACGTCCTGACTTTC. Drawing the rest from reference TRBV7-3 and TRBJ2-6, the complete variable domain is GAGVSQTPSNKVTEKGKYVELRCDPISGHTALYWYRQSLGQGPEFLIYFQGTGAADDSGLPNDRFFAVRPEGSVSTLKIQRTERGDSAVYLCASSPGWSGANVLTFGAGSRLTVL.